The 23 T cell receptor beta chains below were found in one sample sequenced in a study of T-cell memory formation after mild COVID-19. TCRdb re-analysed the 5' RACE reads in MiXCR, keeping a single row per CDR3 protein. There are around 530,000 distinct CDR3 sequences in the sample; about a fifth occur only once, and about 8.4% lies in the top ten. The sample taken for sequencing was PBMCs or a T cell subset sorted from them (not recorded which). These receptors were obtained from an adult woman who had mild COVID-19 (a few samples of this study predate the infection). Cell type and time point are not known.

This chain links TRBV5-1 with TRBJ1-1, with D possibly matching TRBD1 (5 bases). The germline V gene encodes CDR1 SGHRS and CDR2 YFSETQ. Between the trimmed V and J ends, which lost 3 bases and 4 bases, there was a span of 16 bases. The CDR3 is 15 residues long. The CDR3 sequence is CASSSGTGVSTEAFF. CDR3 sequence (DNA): TGCGCCAGCAGCTCCGGTACGGGGGTTTCCACTGAAGCTTTCTTT.

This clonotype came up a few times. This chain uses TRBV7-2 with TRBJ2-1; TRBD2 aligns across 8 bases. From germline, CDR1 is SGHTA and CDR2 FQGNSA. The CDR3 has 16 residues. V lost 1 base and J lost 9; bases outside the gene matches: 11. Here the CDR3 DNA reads TGTGCCAGCAGCTTAGATGGGCTAGCGGGTCGTAGTGAGCAGTTCTTC. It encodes CASSLDGLAGRSEQFF. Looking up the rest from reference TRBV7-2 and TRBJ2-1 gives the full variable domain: GAGVSQSPSNKVTEKGKDVELRCDPISGHTALYWYRQSLGQGLEFLIYFQGNSAPDKSGLPSDRFSAERTGGSVSTLTIQRTQQEDSAVYLCASSLDGLAGRSEQFFGPGTRLTVL.

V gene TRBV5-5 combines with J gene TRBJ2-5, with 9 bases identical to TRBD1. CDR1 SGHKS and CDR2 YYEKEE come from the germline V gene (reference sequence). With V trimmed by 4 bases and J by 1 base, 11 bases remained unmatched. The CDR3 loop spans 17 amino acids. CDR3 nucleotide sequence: TGTGCCAGCAGCCAGGGCCCGGACAGGGGATTCCAAGAGACCCAGTACTTC. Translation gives CASSQGPDRGFQETQYF.

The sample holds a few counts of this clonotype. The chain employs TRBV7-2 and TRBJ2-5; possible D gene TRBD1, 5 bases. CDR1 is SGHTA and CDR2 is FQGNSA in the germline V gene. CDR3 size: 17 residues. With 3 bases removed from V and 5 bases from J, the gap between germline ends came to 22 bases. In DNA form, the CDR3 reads TGTGCCAGCAGCTTCCCGCGTGGGGCCCCGATTGAGGAGACCCAGTACTTC. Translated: CASSFPRGAPIEETQYF.

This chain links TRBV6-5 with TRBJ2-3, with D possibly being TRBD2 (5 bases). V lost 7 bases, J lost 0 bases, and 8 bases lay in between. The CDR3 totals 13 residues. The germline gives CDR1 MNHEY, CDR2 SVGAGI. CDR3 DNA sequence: TGTGCCAGCATAGCGAGTAGCACAGATACGCAGTATTTT. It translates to CASIASSTDTQYF.

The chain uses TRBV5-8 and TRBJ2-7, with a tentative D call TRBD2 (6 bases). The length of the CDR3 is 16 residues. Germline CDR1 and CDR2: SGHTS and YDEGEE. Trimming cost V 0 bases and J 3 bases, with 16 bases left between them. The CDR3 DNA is TGTGCCAGCAGCTTGGACACGGGACTTTCAAGCTACGAGCAGTACTTC. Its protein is CASSLDTGLSSYEQYF.

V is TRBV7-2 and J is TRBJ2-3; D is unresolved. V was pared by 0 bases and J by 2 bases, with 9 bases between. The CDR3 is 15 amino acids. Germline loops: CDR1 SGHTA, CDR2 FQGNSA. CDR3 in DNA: TGTGCCAGCAGCTTAGCGGGAACCTACACAGATACGCAGTATTTT. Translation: CASSLAGTYTDTQYF.

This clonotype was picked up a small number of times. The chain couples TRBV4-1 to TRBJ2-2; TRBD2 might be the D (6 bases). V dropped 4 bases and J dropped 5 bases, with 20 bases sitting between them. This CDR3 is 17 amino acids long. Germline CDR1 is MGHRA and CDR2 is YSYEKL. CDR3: CASSLYRSGTLTGELFF. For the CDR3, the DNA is TGCGCCAGCAGCCTTTACCGATCCGGGACTCTGACCGGGGAGCTGTTTTTT.

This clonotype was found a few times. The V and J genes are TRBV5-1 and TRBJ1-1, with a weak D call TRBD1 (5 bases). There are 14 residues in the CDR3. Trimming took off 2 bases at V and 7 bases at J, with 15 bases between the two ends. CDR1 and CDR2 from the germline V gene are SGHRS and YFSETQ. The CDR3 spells CASSLIGTPVEAFF. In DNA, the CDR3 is TGCGCCAGCAGCTTAATCGGGACCCCCGTTGAAGCTTTCTTT.

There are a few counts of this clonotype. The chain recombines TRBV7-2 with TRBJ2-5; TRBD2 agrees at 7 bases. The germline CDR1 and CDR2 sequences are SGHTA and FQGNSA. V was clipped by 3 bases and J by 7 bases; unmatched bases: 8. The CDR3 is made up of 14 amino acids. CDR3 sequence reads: CASSLGGSPGTQYF. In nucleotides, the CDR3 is TGTGCCAGCAGCTTGGGCGGGAGCCCAGGGACCCAGTACTTC.

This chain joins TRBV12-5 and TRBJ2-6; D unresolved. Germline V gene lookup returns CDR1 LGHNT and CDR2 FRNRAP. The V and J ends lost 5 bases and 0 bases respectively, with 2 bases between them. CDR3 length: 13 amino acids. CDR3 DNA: TGTGCTAGTGGTCTCTCTGGGGCCAACGTCCTGACTTTC. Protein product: CASGLSGANVLTF.

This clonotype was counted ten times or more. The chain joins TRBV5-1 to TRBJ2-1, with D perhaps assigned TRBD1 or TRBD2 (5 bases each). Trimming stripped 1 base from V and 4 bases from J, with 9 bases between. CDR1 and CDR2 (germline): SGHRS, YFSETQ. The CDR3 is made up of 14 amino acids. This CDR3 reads CASSLRDQYNEQFF. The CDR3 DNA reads TGCGCCAGCAGCTTGCGGGACCAGTACAATGAGCAGTTCTTC.

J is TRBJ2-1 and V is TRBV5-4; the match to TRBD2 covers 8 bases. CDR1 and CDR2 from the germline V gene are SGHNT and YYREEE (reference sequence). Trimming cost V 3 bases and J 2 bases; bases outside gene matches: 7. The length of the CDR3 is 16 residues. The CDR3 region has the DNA TGTGCCAGCAGCTCGCCGGGACTAGGAGCCTACAATGAGCAGTTCTTC. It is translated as CASSSPGLGAYNEQFF.

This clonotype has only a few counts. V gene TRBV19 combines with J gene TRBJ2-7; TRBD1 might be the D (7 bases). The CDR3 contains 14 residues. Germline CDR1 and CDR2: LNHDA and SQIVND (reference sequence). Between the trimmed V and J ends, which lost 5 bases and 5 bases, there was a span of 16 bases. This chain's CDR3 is CASSWGTAGDEQYF. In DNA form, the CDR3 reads TGTGCCAGTAGTTGGGGGACAGCGGGCGACGAGCAGTACTTC.

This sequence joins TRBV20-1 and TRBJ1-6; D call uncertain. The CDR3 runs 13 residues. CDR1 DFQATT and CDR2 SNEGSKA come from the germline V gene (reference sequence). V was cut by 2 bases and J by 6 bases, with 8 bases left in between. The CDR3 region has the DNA TGCAGTGCTAGAAGGGATCCTAATTCACCCCTCCACTTT. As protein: CSARRDPNSPLHF.

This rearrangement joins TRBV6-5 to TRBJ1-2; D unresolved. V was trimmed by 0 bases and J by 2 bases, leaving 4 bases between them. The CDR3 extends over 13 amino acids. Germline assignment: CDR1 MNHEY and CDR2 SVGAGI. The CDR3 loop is CASSYSLNYGYTF. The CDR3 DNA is TGTGCCAGCAGTTACTCGCTAAACTATGGCTACACCTTC.

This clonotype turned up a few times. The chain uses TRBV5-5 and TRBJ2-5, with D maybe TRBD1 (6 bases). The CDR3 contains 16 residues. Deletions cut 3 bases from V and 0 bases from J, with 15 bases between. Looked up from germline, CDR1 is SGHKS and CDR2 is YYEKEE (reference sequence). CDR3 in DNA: TGTGCCAGCAGCTCCGGACAGTTACTTTACCAAGAGACCCAGTACTTC. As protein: CASSSGQLLYQETQYF.

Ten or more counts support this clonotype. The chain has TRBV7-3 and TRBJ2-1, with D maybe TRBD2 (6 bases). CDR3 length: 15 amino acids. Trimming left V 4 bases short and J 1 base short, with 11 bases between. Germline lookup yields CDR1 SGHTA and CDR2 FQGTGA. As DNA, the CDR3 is TGTGCCAGCAGCTCACCGGCGGGATCCTACAATGAGCAGTTCTTC. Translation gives CASSSPAGSYNEQFF.

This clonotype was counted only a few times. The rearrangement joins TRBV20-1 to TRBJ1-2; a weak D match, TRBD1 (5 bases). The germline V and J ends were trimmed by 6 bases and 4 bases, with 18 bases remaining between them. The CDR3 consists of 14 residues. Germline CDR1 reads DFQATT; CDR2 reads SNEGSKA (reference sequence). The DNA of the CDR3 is TGCAGTGCCGTCCCGCTCCAGGGTCCCTATGGCTACACCTTC. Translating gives CSAVPLQGPYGYTF.

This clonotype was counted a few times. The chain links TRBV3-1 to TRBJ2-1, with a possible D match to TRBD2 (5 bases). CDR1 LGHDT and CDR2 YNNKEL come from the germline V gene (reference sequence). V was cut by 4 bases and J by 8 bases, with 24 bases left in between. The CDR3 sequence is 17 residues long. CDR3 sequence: CASSRDIVAPGSDEQFF. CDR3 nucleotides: TGTGCCAGCAGCCGCGATATCGTTGCACCGGGGAGCGATGAGCAGTTCTTC.

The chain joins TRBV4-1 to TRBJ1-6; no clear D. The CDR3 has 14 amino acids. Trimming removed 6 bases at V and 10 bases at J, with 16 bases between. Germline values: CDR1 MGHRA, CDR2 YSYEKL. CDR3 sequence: CASSMRIQRSPLHF. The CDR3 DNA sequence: TGCGCCAGCAGTATGAGGATCCAACGATCACCCCTCCACTTT.

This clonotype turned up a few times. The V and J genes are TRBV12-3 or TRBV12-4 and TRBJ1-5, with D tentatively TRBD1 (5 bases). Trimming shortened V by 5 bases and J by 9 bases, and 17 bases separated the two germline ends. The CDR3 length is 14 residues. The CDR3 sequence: CASSPVPSRGPQHF. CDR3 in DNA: TGTGCCAGCAGTCCCGTGCCGAGTAGGGGGCCCCAGCATTTT.

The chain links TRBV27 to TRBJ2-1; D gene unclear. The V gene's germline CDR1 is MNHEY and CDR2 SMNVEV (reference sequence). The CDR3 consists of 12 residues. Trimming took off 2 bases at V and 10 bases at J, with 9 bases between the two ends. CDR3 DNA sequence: TGTGCCAGCAGTTTAACGCTTGGGGAGCAGTTCTTC. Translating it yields CASSLTLGEQFF.